This T cell receptor beta chain is drawn from a study of PD-L1 blockade in urothelial cancer. Study details: Patients had been given 0 to 3 earlier chemotherapy regimens.

TCRdb's table, derived via immunoSEQ multiplex PCR, lists solely in-frame clones and lacks some. The sample holds about 38,000 clones, around 89% seen once. This CDR3 is built from 13 residues. V lost 6 bases to trimming and J lost 1 base, with 6 bases between them. CDR1 is ENHRY, CDR2 SYGVKD, per germline. Between 1 and 8 samples, pretreatment and on-treatment, were given by each patient. This material consisted of PBMCs, taken around atezolizumab (anti-PD-L1) treatment. The receptor comes from a man between 60 and 75 years old with urothelial cancer. This chain uses TRBV10-3 with TRBJ2-2, with D possibly being TRBD1 (5 bases). For the CDR3, the DNA is TGTGCCATCAGCAGGGAGAACACCGGGGAGCTGTTTTTT. It translates to CAISRENTGELFF.